The 32 T cell receptor beta chains in this list originate from one sample, sequenced in a study of blood T cells in healthy people across ages. Primed by a sample-barcoded 5' primer and a J-beta primer mix, a second PCR proceeded for roughly 7 to 12 cycles. MiXCR, applied by TCRdb to the 5' RACE reads, yields one record per CDR3 protein. Of about 1 million distinct CDR3 sequences in the sample, 45% are singletons; the top ten hold about 19%. The sample comprised blood. The receptor set was obtained from a woman aged 55 to 70 in good health.

The chain is built from TRBV28 and TRBJ2-3; D uncertain. The V end lost 5 bases, the J end lost 1 base, and 10 bases lay between the germline ends. The length of the CDR3 is 14 residues. In germline, CDR1 is MDHEN, CDR2 SYDVKM. The CDR3 region is CASSVLPGTDTQYF. The CDR3 DNA reads as TGTGCCAGCAGTGTTTTGCCCGGCACAGATACGCAGTATTTT.

This clonotype occurred a few times. The CDR3 bases are TGTGCCAGCAGTGACACCGGGTACTACGAGCAGTACTTC. Translating gives CASSDTGYYEQYF. The chain is built from TRBV6-1 and TRBJ2-7; D call uncertain. V lost 3 bases to trimming and J lost 3 bases, with 9 bases between them. The CDR3 covers 13 residues. The germline CDR1 and CDR2 sequences are MNHNS and SASEGT.

This clonotype was observed a few times. This chain uses TRBV20-1 with TRBJ2-7, with D tentatively TRBD1 or TRBD2 (5 bases each). The CDR3 is made up of 12 amino acids. Germline V gene lookup returns CDR1 DFQATT and CDR2 SNEGSKA (reference sequence). Trimming removed 5 bases at V and 10 bases at J, with 18 bases between. The CDR3 protein is CSAPMGVTEQYF. In DNA, the CDR3 is TGCAGTGCTCCCATGGGGGTCACCGAACAGTACTTC.

This clonotype was detected many times. The rearrangement joins TRBV20-1 to TRBJ2-1; no clear D. The germline V and J ends were trimmed by 5 bases and 0 bases, with 8 bases remaining between them. Germline V lookup: CDR1 DFQATT, CDR2 SNEGSKA (reference sequence). The CDR3 is made up of 13 amino acids. The CDR3 sequence is CSAVPGSYNEQFF. The CDR3 DNA reads as TGCAGTGCTGTCCCCGGCTCCTACAATGAGCAGTTCTTC.

The chain couples TRBV11-1 to TRBJ2-3; unclear D gene. Trimming shortened V by 6 bases and J by 5 bases, and 15 bases separated the two germline ends. This CDR3 is built from 14 residues. In germline, CDR1 is SGHAT, CDR2 FQDESV (reference sequence). The CDR3 is CASRHQNWEDTQYF. The DNA of the CDR3 is TGTGCCAGCAGACACCAAAACTGGGAAGATACGCAGTATTTT. The variable domain in full, with the rest retrieved from reference TRBV11-1 and TRBJ2-3, is EAEVAQSPRYKITEKSQAVAFWCDPISGHATLYWYRQILGQGPELLVQFQDESVVDDSQLPKDRFSAERLKGVDSTLKIQPAELGDSAMYLCASRHQNWEDTQYFGPGTRLTVL.

The rearrangement uses TRBV3-1 and TRBJ2-5, with 7 bases lining up with TRBD1. Germline V lookup: CDR1 LGHDT, CDR2 YNNKEL (reference sequence). CDR3 length: 15 residues. V dropped 1 base and J dropped 1; count of bases not matched to a gene: 3. The CDR3 coding sequence is TGTGCCAGCAGCCAAGCATGGGACAGCCAAGAGACCCAGTACTTC. The encoded protein is CASSQAWDSQETQYF.

This clonotype was seen a single time. CDR3 loop: CSARSQPGFSYNEQFF. The CDR3 DNA sequence: TGCAGTGCTAGGTCCCAACCCGGGTTTTCCTACAATGAGCAGTTCTTC. The chain links TRBV20-1 to TRBJ2-1; D call uncertain. V was cut by 3 bases and J by 1 base, with 16 bases left in between. The length of the CDR3 is 16 residues. Germline V gene sequence: CDR1 DFQATT, CDR2 SNEGSKA (reference sequence).

The chain uses TRBV7-9 and TRBJ2-2, with 7 bases identical to TRBD1. The CDR3 has 16 residues. Germline V lookup: CDR1 SEHNR, CDR2 FQNEAQ (reference sequence). J was trimmed by 5 bases and V by 5 bases; bases with no gene match: 11. Here the CDR3 reads CASSPEGRGKTGELFF. As DNA, the CDR3 is TGTGCCAGCAGCCCAGAAGGCAGGGGGAAAACCGGGGAGCTGTTTTTT.

This clonotype was picked up many times. CDR3 coding DNA: TGCGCCAGCAGCTCCAATTCCGGGACAGGGAACACTGAAGCTTTCTTT. Residues: CASSSNSGTGNTEAFF. This chain uses TRBV5-1 with TRBJ1-1; TRBD1 matches at 8 bases. Germline loops: CDR1 SGHRS, CDR2 YFSETQ. Trimming cost V 3 bases and J 1 base; bases outside gene matches: 8. The CDR3 runs 16 residues.

The rearrangement uses TRBV4-2 and TRBJ2-7, with TRBD1 matching 8 bases. The CDR3 has 15 amino acids. CDR1 is LGHNA and CDR2 is YNFKEQ in the germline V gene. J lost 3 bases, V lost 0 bases, and 4 bases had no gene match. The CDR3 reads CASSQDQGQGYEQYF. Written as DNA, the CDR3 is TGTGCCAGCAGCCAAGATCAAGGACAGGGCTACGAGCAGTACTTC.

This clonotype was recorded a few times. This chain joins TRBV7-2 and TRBJ2-1; 9 bases align to TRBD2. Germline values: CDR1 SGHTA, CDR2 FQGNSA. V lost 1 base and J lost 4; bases outside the gene matches: 8. CDR3 length equals 17 residues. CDR3 sequence (DNA): TGTGCCAGCAGCTTAGTGGCTAGCGGGGATAATTACAATGAGCAGTTCTTC. Its protein product is CASSLVASGDNYNEQFF.

V usage is TRBV18 and J usage is TRBJ2-3; D gene ambiguous. Germline values: CDR1 KGHSH, CDR2 LQKENI. The V and J ends lost 5 bases and 2 bases respectively, with 8 bases between them. This CDR3 spans 13 amino acids. The CDR3 nucleotides are TGTGCCAGCTCAAACACACCCACAGATACGCAGTATTTT. This encodes CASSNTPTDTQYF.

This rearrangement joins TRBV19 to TRBJ2-7; no firm D call. Germline CDR1 LNHDA, CDR2 SQIVND (reference sequence). Trimming cost V 10 bases and J 1 base, with 11 bases left between them. CDR3 length: 12 amino acids. In DNA, the CDR3 is TGTGCCACTCAGGACGTATCCTACGAGCAGTACTTC. As protein: CATQDVSYEQYF. Looking up the rest from reference TRBV19 and TRBJ2-7 gives the full variable domain: DGGITQSPKYLFRKEGQNVTLSCEQNLNHDAMYWYRQDPGQGLRLIYYSQIVNDFQKGDIAEGYSVSREKKESFPLTVTSAQKNPTAFYLCATQDVSYEQYFGPGTRLTVT.

V is TRBV15 and J is TRBJ2-1; no reliable D call. The V end was cut by 2 bases, the J end by 2 bases, with 10 bases between. The CDR3 contains 15 residues. Per germline, CDR1 LNHNV and CDR2 YYDKDF (reference sequence). In DNA, the CDR3 is TGTGCCACCAGCAGACCTAGAAGGGCCTACAATGAGCAGTTCTTC. Its protein product is CATSRPRRAYNEQFF.

The chain employs TRBV15 and TRBJ1-5; no clear D. Germline assignment: CDR1 LNHNV and CDR2 YYDKDF (reference sequence). The V end lost 1 base, the J end lost 3 bases, and 10 bases lay between the germline ends. This CDR3 has 15 amino acids. The DNA for the CDR3 is TGTGCCACCAGCAGAGGTATCCCCAACAATCAGCCCCAGCATTTT. Encoded protein: CATSRGIPNNQPQHF.

This sequence joins TRBV4-2 and TRBJ2-3; 8 bases are shared with TRBD1. The germline gives CDR1 LGHNA, CDR2 YNFKEQ. The CDR3 covers 17 residues. V trimming: 4 bases; J trimming: 4 bases; junction bases outside the gene matches: 13. This chain's CDR3 is CASSRREGGQGADTQYF. The CDR3 DNA follows: TGTGCCAGCAGCCGTCGCGAGGGCGGACAGGGAGCAGATACGCAGTATTTT.

As DNA, the CDR3 is TGTGCCAGCAGAGAAGACAGGGGGGCCGCCTACGAGCAGTACTTC. This sequence encodes CASREDRGAAYEQYF. The genes are TRBV6-5 and TRBJ2-4, with 9 bases that match TRBD1. The end of the DNA aligns better with TRBJ2-7, so the J call may be wrong. CDR1 is MNHEY, CDR2 SVGAGI, per germline. The CDR3 loop spans 15 amino acids.

This clonotype was counted only a few times. The V gene is TRBV6-5, the J gene TRBJ1-2; a possible D gene is TRBD1 (6 bases). The CDR3 is made up of 14 amino acids. V was clipped by 6 bases and J by 7 bases, with 18 bases between them. Per germline, CDR1 MNHEY and CDR2 SVGAGI. The CDR3 protein is CASRRTEVKSGYTF. The CDR3 bases are TGTGCCAGCAGACGGACAGAGGTGAAGAGTGGCTACACCTTC.

The chain is built from TRBV3-1 and TRBJ1-1; 7 bases are a match to TRBD1. J gave up 6 bases and V 4 bases, and 8 bases lay outside the gene matches. Germline V gives CDR1 LGHDT, CDR2 YNNKEL (reference sequence). The CDR3 extends over 14 amino acids. This CDR3 reads CASSPGTVFAEAFF. The DNA for the CDR3 is TGTGCCAGCAGCCCAGGGACAGTTTTCGCTGAAGCTTTCTTT.

This sequence joins TRBV30 and TRBJ2-3; D perhaps matches TRBD1 (8 bases). The CDR3 runs to 14 residues. CDR1 is GTSNPN, CDR2 SVGIG, per germline (reference sequence). Trimming took 6 bases from V and 9 from J, leaving 22 bases between them. For the CDR3, the DNA is TGTGCCTGTACAGGGGGGGCCTCCCTAGAGACGCAGTATTTT. As protein: CACTGGASLETQYF.

This chain uses TRBV5-4 with TRBJ1-4, with 7 bases aligning to TRBD1. Germline V gene lookup returns CDR1 SGHNT and CDR2 YYREEE (reference sequence). There are 15 residues in the CDR3. V lost 4 bases to trimming and J lost 4 bases; unmatched junction nucleotides: 7. CDR3 sequence (DNA): TGTGCCAGCAGCCGGCAGGGGGACGGTAATGAAAAACTGTTTTTT. It encodes CASSRQGDGNEKLFF.

This clonotype has more than one count but fewer than ten. V is TRBV4-1 and J is TRBJ2-7; a possible D gene is TRBD2 (5 bases). V was pared by 4 bases and J by 3 bases, with 13 bases between. Per germline, CDR1 MGHRA and CDR2 YSYEKL. The CDR3 covers 14 residues. The CDR3 bases are TGCGCCAGCAGCCCACCCTCCGGAGGCTACGAGCAGTACTTC. It codes for CASSPPSGGYEQYF.

This clonotype was seen more than once but under ten times. The chain carries TRBV7-3 and TRBJ2-1; D gene unclear. With 5 bases removed from V and 0 bases from J, the gap between germline ends came to 14 bases. CDR1 and CDR2 (germline): SGHTA, FQGTGA. This CDR3 contains 16 residues. The CDR3 DNA reads as TGTGCCAGCAGCCTCAAACAATCCCGCTCCTACAATGAGCAGTTCTTC. This sequence encodes CASSLKQSRSYNEQFF.

This clonotype turned up a few times. CDR3: CASTPGSETQYF. The CDR3 region has the DNA TGTGCCAGCACTCCCGGGTCGGAGACCCAGTACTTC. The chain couples TRBV11-2 to TRBJ2-7, with D unresolved. The J call is in doubt because the DNA end fits TRBJ2-5 better. Germline CDR1 reads SGHAT; CDR2 reads FQNNGV. The CDR3 is 12 amino acids.

This chain joins TRBV5-1 and TRBJ2-1; 7 bases match TRBD1. The V gene end was trimmed by 4 bases and the J gene end by 9 bases; junction bases not matched to a gene: 13. Germline V gene sequence: CDR1 SGHRS, CDR2 YFSETQ. This CDR3 has 15 amino acids. CDR3 in amino acids: CASSIDRVDVSEQFF. CDR3 DNA: TGCGCCAGCAGCATCGACAGGGTCGATGTTTCTGAGCAGTTCTTC.

V is TRBV18 and J is TRBJ2-7; D is perhaps TRBD1 or TRBD2 (6 bases each). The ends were cut back, 1 base at V and 4 bases at J, with 11 bases in the middle. Germline V lookup: CDR1 KGHSH, CDR2 LQKENI. The CDR3 is made up of 14 amino acids. The DNA of the CDR3 is TGTGCCAGCTCACCACGCGGGACAAAATACGAGCAGTACTTC. Its translation is CASSPRGTKYEQYF.

This chain uses TRBV12-3 or TRBV12-4 with TRBJ2-7; no definite D call. V was trimmed by 1 base and J by 2 bases, leaving 15 bases between them. The CDR3 runs 16 residues. CDR3 bases: TGTGCCAGCAGTTTAGATAGCAGAATATCGACCTACGAGCAGTACTTC. It encodes CASSLDSRISTYEQYF.

The CDR3 loop reads CASSYRNGEQYF. CDR3 in DNA: TGTGCCAGCAGTTACCGGAATGGTGAGCAGTACTTC. V gene TRBV6-5 combines with J gene TRBJ2-5; no firm D call. Germline CDR1 is MNHEY and CDR2 is SVGAGI. V lost 2 bases and J lost 11, with 12 bases in between. There are 12 residues in the CDR3.

This chain joins TRBV5-1 and TRBJ2-1; 7 nucleotides line up with TRBD2. The CDR3 is 18 amino acids. CDR1 is SGHRS and CDR2 is YFSETQ in the germline V gene. After removal of 0 bases from V and 6 bases from J, the junction contained 15 bases not matched to a gene. The CDR3 DNA sequence: TGCGCCAGCAGCTTGGGATTCAGTGGGAGGGTTAAGACCAATGAGCAGTTCTTC. Translation: CASSLGFSGRVKTNEQFF. Variable domain in full (rest from reference TRBV5-1 and TRBJ2-1): KAGVTQTPRYLIKTRGQQVTLSCSPISGHRSVSWYQQTPGQGLQFLFEYFSETQRNKGNFPGRFSGRQFSNSRSEMNVSTLELGDSALYLCASSLGFSGRVKTNEQFFGPGTRLTVL.

This sequence joins TRBV5-4 and TRBJ2-1, with 7 bases fitting TRBD2. Germline CDR1 SGHNT, CDR2 YYREEE (reference sequence). V lost 1 base, J lost 0 bases, and 7 bases stayed unmatched. The CDR3 is 17 amino acids. CDR3 loop: CASSLSAGGSSYNEQFF. The DNA for the CDR3 is TGTGCCAGCAGCTTGAGTGCGGGCGGGAGCTCCTACAATGAGCAGTTCTTC.

The chain is built from TRBV20-1 and TRBJ2-7, with 9 positions matching TRBD2. The CDR3 runs to 15 residues. Germline-derived CDR1 and CDR2 are DFQATT and SNEGSKA (reference sequence). V lost 3 bases, J lost 0 bases, and 6 bases stayed unmatched. CDR3 sequence (DNA): TGCAGTGCTAGTCTAGGTAGCGGGAGCTCCTACGAGCAGTACTTC. Translating it yields CSASLGSGSSYEQYF.

This clonotype was seen only a few times. The chain is built from TRBV28 and TRBJ2-7, with D perhaps matching TRBD1 (5 bases). Germline loops: CDR1 MDHEN, CDR2 SYDVKM. This CDR3 region has 13 residues. Trimming took 6 bases from V and 3 from J, leaving 12 bases between them. The CDR3 coding sequence is TGTGCCAGCAGCATGGACACGAACTACGAGCAGTACTTC. Amino acids: CASSMDTNYEQYF.